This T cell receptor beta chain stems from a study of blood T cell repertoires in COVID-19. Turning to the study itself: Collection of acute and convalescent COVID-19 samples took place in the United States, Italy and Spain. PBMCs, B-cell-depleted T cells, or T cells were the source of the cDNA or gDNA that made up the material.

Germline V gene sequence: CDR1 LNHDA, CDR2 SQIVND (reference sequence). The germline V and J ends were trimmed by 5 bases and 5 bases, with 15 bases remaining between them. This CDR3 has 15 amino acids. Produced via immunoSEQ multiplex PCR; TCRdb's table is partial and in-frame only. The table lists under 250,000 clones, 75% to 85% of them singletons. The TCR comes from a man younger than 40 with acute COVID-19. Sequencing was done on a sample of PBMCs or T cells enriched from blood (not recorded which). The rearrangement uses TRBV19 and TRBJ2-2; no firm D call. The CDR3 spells CASSPPHRSTGELFF. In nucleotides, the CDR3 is TGTGCCAGTAGTCCCCCACACAGAAGTACCGGGGAGCTGTTTTTT.